This T cell receptor (beta chain) came from a study of monozygotic twins with inflammatory bowel disease. In eight separate reactions per sample, cDNA was generated. TCRdb re-called the 5' RACE reads and catalogs CDR3 proteins one per entry, DNA excluded. This sample's clone table lists 80,000 or so distinct CDR3 sequences. Sequences were obtained from blood. The sequence was collected from a human donor with ulcerative colitis or Crohn's disease, or a healthy co-twin of an affected twin (not recorded which).

CDR3 region: CASLEYMNTEAFF. This chain joins TRBV11-2 and TRBJ1-1. The CDR3 runs 13 residues. Germline V lookup: CDR1 SGHAT, CDR2 FQNNGV.